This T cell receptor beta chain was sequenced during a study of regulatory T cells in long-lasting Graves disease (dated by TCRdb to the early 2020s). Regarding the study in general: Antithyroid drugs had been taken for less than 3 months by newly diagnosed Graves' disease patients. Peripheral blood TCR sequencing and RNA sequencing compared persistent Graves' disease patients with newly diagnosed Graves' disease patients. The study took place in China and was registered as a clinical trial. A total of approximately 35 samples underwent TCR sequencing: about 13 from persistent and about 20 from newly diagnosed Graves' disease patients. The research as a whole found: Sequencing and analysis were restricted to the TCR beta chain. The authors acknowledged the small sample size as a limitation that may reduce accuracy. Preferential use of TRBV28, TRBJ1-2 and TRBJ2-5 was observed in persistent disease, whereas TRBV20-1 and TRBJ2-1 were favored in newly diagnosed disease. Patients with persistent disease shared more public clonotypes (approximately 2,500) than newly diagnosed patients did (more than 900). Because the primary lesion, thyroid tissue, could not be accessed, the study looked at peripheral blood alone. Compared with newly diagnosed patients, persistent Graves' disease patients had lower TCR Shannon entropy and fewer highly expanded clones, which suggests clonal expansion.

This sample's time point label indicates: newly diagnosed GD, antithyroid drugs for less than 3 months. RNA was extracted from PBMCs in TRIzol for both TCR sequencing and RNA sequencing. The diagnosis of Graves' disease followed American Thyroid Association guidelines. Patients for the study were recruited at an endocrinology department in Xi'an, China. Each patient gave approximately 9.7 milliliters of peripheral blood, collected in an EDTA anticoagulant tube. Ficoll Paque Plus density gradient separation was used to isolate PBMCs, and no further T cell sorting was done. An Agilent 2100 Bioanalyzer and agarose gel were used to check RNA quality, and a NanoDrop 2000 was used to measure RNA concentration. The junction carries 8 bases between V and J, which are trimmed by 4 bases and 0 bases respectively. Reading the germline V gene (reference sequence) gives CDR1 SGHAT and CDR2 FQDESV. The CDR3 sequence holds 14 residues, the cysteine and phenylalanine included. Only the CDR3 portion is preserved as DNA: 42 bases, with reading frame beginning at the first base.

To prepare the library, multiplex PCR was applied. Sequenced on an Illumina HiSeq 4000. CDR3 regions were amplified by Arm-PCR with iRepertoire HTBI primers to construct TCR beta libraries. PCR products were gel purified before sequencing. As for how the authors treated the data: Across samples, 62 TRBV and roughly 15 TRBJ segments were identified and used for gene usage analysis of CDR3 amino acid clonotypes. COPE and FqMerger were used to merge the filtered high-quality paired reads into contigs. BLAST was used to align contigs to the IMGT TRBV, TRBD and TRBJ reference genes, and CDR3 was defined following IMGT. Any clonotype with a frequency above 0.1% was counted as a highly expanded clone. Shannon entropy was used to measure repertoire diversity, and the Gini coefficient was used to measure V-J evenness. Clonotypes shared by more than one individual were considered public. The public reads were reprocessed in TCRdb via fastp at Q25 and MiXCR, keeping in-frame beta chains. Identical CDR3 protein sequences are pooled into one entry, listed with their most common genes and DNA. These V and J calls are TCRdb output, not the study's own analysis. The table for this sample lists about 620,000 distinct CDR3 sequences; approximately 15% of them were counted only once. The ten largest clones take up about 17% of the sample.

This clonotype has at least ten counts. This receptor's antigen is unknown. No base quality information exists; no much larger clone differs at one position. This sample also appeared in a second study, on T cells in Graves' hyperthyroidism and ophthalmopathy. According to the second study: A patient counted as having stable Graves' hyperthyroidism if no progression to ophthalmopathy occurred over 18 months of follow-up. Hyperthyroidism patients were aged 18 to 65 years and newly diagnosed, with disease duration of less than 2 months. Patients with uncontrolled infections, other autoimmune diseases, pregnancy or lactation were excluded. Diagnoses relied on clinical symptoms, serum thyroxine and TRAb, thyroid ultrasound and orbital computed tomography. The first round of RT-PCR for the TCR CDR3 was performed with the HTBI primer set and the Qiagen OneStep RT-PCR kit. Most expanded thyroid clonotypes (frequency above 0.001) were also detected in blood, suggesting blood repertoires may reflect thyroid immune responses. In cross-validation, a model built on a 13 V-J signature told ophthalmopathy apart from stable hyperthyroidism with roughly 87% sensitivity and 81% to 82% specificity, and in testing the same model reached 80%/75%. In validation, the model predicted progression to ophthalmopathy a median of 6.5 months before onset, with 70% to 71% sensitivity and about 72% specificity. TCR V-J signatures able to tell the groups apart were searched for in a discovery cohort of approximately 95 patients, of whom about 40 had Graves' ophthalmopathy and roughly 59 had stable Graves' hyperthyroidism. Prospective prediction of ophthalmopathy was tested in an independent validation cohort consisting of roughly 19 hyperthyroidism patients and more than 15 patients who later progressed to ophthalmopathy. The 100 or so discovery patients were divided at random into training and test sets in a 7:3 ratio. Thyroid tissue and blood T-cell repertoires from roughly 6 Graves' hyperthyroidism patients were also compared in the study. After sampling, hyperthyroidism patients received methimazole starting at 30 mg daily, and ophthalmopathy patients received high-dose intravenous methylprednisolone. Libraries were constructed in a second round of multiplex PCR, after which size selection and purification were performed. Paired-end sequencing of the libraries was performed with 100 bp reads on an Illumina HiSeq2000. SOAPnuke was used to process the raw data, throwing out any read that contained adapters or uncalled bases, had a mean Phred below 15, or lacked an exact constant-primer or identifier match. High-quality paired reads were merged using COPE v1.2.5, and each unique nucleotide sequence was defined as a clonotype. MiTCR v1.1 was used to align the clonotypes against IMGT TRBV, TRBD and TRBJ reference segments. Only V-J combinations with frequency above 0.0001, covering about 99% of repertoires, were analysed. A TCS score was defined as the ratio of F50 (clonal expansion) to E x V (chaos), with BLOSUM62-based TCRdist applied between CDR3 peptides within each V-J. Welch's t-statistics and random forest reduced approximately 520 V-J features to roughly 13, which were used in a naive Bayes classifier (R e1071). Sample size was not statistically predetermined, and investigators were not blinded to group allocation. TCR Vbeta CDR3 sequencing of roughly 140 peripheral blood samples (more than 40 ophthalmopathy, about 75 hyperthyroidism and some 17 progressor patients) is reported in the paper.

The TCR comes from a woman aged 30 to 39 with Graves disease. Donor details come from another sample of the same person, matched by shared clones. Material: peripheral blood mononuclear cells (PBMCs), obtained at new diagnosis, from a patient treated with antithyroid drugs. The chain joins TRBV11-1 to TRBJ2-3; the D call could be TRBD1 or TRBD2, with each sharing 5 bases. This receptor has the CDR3 CASSYGASTDTQYF. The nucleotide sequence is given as TGTGCCAGCAGCTACGGGGCCAGCACAGATACGCAGTATTTT.